One and the same sample provided the 6 T cell receptor beta chains below, sequenced in a study of control samples from healthy donors and cancer patients. Repertoires were generated with immunoSEQ multiplex PCR, while TCRdb's copy carries only in-frame clones and drops some. The sample includes tens of thousands of clones, about 95% of them seen just once. Sequencing was carried out using blood. These receptors came from a woman in her twenties or thirties in good health.

The J gene is TRBJ1-1, the V gene TRBV19, with D possibly TRBD1 on 5 matching bases. V gave up 1 base and J gave up 11 bases, with 20 bases separating them. Germline V CDR1 and CDR2: LNHDA, SQIVND (reference sequence). There are 15 residues in the CDR3. CDR3 nucleotides: TGTGCCAGTAGTATAGGCGCACGCTTGGGGGATGTTGCTTTCTTT. This translates into CASSIGARLGDVAFF.

This chain joins TRBV18 and TRBJ1-5; D gene uncertain. Deletions cut 1 base from V and 2 bases from J, with 6 bases between. This CDR3 spans 14 amino acids. Germline CDR1 KGHSH, CDR2 LQKENI. CDR3 bases: TGTGCCAGCTCACCACAAGAAGGCAATCAGCCCCAGCATTTT. Protein product: CASSPQEGNQPQHF.

V usage is TRBV5-1 and J usage is TRBJ1-5; 8 bases map to TRBD1. After removal of 2 bases from V and 14 bases from J, the junction contained 9 bases not matched to a gene. This CDR3 has 13 amino acids. In germline, CDR1 is SGHRS, CDR2 YFSETQ. The CDR3 sequence: CASSLQPGQAEHF. CDR3 nucleotides: TGCGCCAGCAGCTTACAACCGGGACAGGCAGAGCATTTT.

The V call is TRBV25-1, the J call TRBJ2-3; D not resolved. The germline V gene has CDR1 MGHDK and CDR2 SYGVNS. The CDR3 consists of 10 residues. The V end lost 8 bases, the J end lost 7 bases, and 7 bases lay between the germline ends. The CDR3 coding sequence is TGTGCCAGCGGACCTAATACGCAGTATTTT. It is translated as CASGPNTQYF.

The rearrangement joins TRBV19 to TRBJ1-5; tentative D call: TRBD1 (5 bases). Germline CDR1 reads LNHDA; CDR2 reads SQIVND (reference sequence). V lost 5 bases and J lost 5, with 10 bases in between. CDR3 length: 13 amino acids. The CDR3 DNA sequence: TGTGCCAGTAGTGCCGGGGGTTATCAGCCCCAGCATTTT. Protein product: CASSAGGYQPQHF.

The rearrangement links TRBV5-6 to TRBJ1-4; D unclear. The CDR3 has 13 residues. V was cut by 4 bases and J by 4 bases, with 8 bases left in between. Germline lookup yields CDR1 SGHDT and CDR2 YYEEEE. This CDR3 is CASSVWSNEKLFF. Here the CDR3 DNA reads TGTGCCAGCAGCGTCTGGAGTAATGAAAAACTGTTTTTT. The full variable domain, its missing parts supplied by reference TRBV5-6 and TRBJ1-4, is DAGVTQSPTHLIKTRGQQVTLRCSPKSGHDTVSWYQQALGQGPQFIFQYYEEEERQRGNFPDRFSGHQFPNYSSELNVNALLLGDSALYLCASSVWSNEKLFFGSGTQLSVL.